These 15 T cell receptor beta chains share one sample of origin, sequenced in a study of CXCR3-negative and CXCR3-positive naive CD8 T cells. Libraries were UMI-labeled 5' RACE TRB cDNA. TCRdb re-called the 5' RACE reads; one entry per CDR3 protein, DNA not given. Across 6,500 to 8,000 distinct CDR3 sequences, the top ten clones capture roughly 1.2% of the sample. Sequenced: naive CXCR3- CD8+ T cells from blood. Subset defined: CD45RO-CCR7+CD27+CD95- naive CD8+ T cells lacking CXCR3 (TNR3-). Source of these receptors: a human donor in good health. Some clones in this sample may be carry-over from other donors' samples.

This clonotype is deemed medium-sized by its frequency. The rearrangement links TRBV29-1 to TRBJ1-5; with no DNA, the TCRdb D assignment of TRBD1 cannot be verified. Germline assignment: CDR1 SQVTM and CDR2 ANQGSEA. The CDR3 has 14 residues. The CDR3 here is CSAAQGLGNQPQHF.

By frequency, this clonotype is medium-sized. The CDR3 region is CASSPYSNQPQHF. The chain combines TRBV27 with TRBJ1-5. Germline CDR1 reads MNHEY; CDR2 reads SMNVEV (reference sequence). This CDR3 spans 13 amino acids.

The chain's CDR3 is CASKQGGQPQHF. The V call is TRBV19, the J call TRBJ1-5; TCRdb reports TRBD1, a call that lacks DNA to check it against. Looked up from germline, CDR1 is LNHDA and CDR2 is SQIVND (reference sequence). The CDR3 totals 12 residues.

This clonotype registers medium-sized (0.01 to 0.1%) by frequency. The V and J genes are TRBV7-9 and TRBJ1-1. The CDR3 is 14 residues long. Germline CDR1 and CDR2: SEHNR and FQNEAQ (reference sequence). CDR3 in amino acids: CASSLASKVTEAFF.

Considering frequency, this clonotype is medium-sized. The chain carries TRBV11-2 and TRBJ2-7; TCRdb's D call, TRBD1, is unchecked because there is no DNA. This CDR3 has 15 amino acids. Looked up from germline, CDR1 is SGHAT and CDR2 is FQNNGV. The CDR3 spells CATTSRRGSSYEQYF.

According to its frequency, this clonotype is medium-sized. The V call is TRBV19, the J call TRBJ1-1; TCRdb selects TRBD1, and the lack of DNA leaves this call unchecked. Germline CDR1 LNHDA, CDR2 SQIVND (reference sequence). The CDR3 has 13 residues. CDR3 region: CASSITGTTEAFF.

The rearrangement joins TRBV14 to TRBJ2-7. Germline V gene lookup returns CDR1 SGHDN and CDR2 FVKESK. The CDR3 is 12 amino acids. CDR3 loop: CASSQGGYEQYF.

This clonotype counts as medium-sized by frequency. V usage is TRBV20-1 and J usage is TRBJ1-1; TCRdb lists TRBD1, though no DNA is available to test this call. This CDR3 has 11 amino acids. The germline CDR1 and CDR2 sequences are DFQATT and SNEGSKA (reference sequence). The CDR3 spells CSVNRGSEAFF.

The chain has TRBV3-1 and TRBJ1-5. Looked up from germline, CDR1 is LGHDT and CDR2 is YNNKEL (reference sequence). The CDR3 extends over 15 amino acids. This CDR3 reads CASSQDYGYHQPQHF.

The chain recombines TRBV2 with TRBJ2-3. The CDR3 has 14 amino acids. Germline CDR1 is SNHLY and CDR2 is FYNNEI. The CDR3 sequence is CASKHGDSTDTQYF.

Frequency places this clonotype as medium-sized. This chain joins TRBV5-1 and TRBJ2-5; the D call of TRBD2 rests on TCRdb alone, since no DNA is present to check it. Germline CDR1 is SGHRS and CDR2 is YFSETQ. CDR3 length equals 14 residues. Here the CDR3 reads CASSGARGLETQYF.

This clonotype is classed as medium-sized by frequency. The V gene is TRBV6-6, the J gene TRBJ1-4; TCRdb's assignment of TRBD1 cannot be checked, as there is no DNA. The germline V gene encodes CDR1 MNHNY and CDR2 SVGAGI (reference sequence). This CDR3 contains 14 residues. This CDR3 is CASHSLGVGKKLFF.

According to its frequency, this clonotype is medium-sized. The CDR3 protein is CATSDYRGRGDTGELFF. The chain is built from TRBV24-1 and TRBJ2-2; TCRdb lists TRBD1, though no DNA is available to test this call. The CDR3 loop spans 17 amino acids. Germline CDR1 is KGHDR and CDR2 is SFDVKD.

The chain is built from TRBV29-1 and TRBJ2-3. Per the germline V gene, CDR1 is SQVTM and CDR2 is ANQGSEA. The CDR3 sequence is 11 residues long. The CDR3: CSAQDSSTQYF.

Measured by frequency, this clonotype is medium-sized. The rearrangement links TRBV29-1 to TRBJ2-1. In germline, CDR1 is SQVTM, CDR2 ANQGSEA. The CDR3 loop spans 14 amino acids. The CDR3 here is CSVEFTRPYNEQFF.